The following is a T cell receptor (beta chain) sequence with its context. Trimming cost V 5 bases and J 4 bases; bases outside gene matches: 10. The CDR3 is made up of 16 amino acids. CDR1 and CDR2 (germline): MNHEY, SMNVEV (reference sequence). The sample is drawn from a study of blood T cell repertoires in COVID-19. Looking at the study overall: Nucleic acid was either cDNA or gDNA, and it came from T cells, B-cell-depleted T cells, or PBMCs.

As originally analysed: Using reference gene primer amplification, nucleated cell counts were estimated. Produced via immunoSEQ multiplex PCR; TCRdb's table is partial and in-frame only. V and J calls and clone size follow that table, whereas D and trimming were derived from the DNA. The sample consists of roughly 330,000 clones, around 90% of them appearing once. Recruitment covered about two dozen US areas and drew participants whose ages spanned about 18 to 90 years. The sequenced material came from PBMCs or T cells enriched from blood (not recorded which). The rearrangement links TRBV27 to TRBJ1-1; the match to TRBD1 covers 10 bases. This receptor was identified in a woman in her 30s who had recovered from COVID-19. The CDR3 DNA sequence: TGTGCCAGCAGTCCGGCCTTGGGACAGGGGTTCACTGAAGCTTTCTTT. Its protein product is CASSPALGQGFTEAFF.